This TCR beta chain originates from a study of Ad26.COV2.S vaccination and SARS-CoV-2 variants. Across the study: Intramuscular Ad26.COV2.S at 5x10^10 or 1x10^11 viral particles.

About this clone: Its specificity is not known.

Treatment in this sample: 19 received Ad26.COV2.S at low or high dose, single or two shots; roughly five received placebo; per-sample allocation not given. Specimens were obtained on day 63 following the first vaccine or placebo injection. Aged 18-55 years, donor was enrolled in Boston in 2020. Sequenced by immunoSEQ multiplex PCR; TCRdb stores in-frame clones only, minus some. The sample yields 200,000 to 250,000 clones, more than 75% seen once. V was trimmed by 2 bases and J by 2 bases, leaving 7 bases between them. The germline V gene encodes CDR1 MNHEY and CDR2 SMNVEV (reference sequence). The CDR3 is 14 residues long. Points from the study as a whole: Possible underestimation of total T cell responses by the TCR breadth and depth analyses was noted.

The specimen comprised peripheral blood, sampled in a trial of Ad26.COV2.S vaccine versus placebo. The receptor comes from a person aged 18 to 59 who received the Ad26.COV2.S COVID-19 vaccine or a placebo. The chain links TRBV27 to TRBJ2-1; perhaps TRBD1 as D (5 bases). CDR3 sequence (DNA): TGTGCCAGCAGTTTACAGGGAACCTACAATGAGCAGTTCTTC. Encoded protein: CASSLQGTYNEQFF.